These 26 T cell receptor beta chains were sequenced from one sample in a study of T cell changes during pregnancy in multiple sclerosis. The data were produced by immunoSEQ multiplex PCR, yet TCRdb's version contains in-frame clones alone and is incomplete. The sample has more than 70,000 clones, roughly 92% seen once. Material: peripheral blood, obtained before pregnancy. The receptors here all came from a female donor with multiple sclerosis, enrolled in a pregnancy study.

About this clone: At one end the junction does not follow the germline gene, possibly because of a read error. The V gene is TRBV7-7, the J gene TRBJ2-1; 12 nucleotides align to TRBD2. Germline V gives CDR1 SSHAT, CDR2 FNYEAQ (reference sequence). The CDR3 has 15 amino acids. CDR3 DNA sequence: TGTGCTAGCAGCTACAGACTAGCGGGAGTGAATGAGCAGTTCTTC. Amino acid sequence: CASSYRLAGVNEQFF.

The chain links TRBV5-4 to TRBJ2-6; D not certain. This CDR3 comprises 16 residues. V dropped 1 base and J dropped 4 bases, with 12 bases sitting between them. Germline V gene data show CDR1 as SGHNT and CDR2 as YYREEE (reference sequence). The CDR3 region is CASSLQPMGGANVLTF. DNA for the CDR3: TGTGCCAGCAGCTTGCAACCGATGGGCGGGGCCAACGTCCTGACTTTC. The full variable domain, completed using reference TRBV5-4 and TRBJ2-6, is ETGVTQSPTHLIKTRGQQVTLRCSSQSGHNTVSWYQQALGQGPQFIFQYYREEENGRGNFPPRFSGLQFPNYSSELNVNALELDDSALYLCASSLQPMGGANVLTFGAGSRLTVL.

The rearrangement joins TRBV13 to TRBJ2-7; D possibly corresponds to TRBD1 (6 bases). The CDR3 runs 14 residues. CDR1 PRHDT and CDR2 FYEKMQ come from the germline V gene (reference sequence). V lost 3 bases and J 5 bases, leaving 14 bases between the germline ends. The CDR3 coding sequence is TGTGCCAGCAGCTTCGCAAACAGGGTTCACGAGCAGTACTTC. This codes for CASSFANRVHEQYF.

The chain uses TRBV21-1 and TRBJ1-2; TRBD1 reflects the table's D call only, with no check against the DNA. TRBV21-1 is classified as a pseudogene. The CDR3 has 9 residues. The CDR3 spells CASSKLTPF. The CDR3 DNA follows: TGTGCCAGCAGCAAACTGACACCATTC.

The chain joins TRBV20-1 to TRBJ2-5; no firm D call. The CDR3 is 11 residues long. Trimming took 3 bases from V and 2 from J, leaving 4 bases between them. The germline gives CDR1 DFQATT, CDR2 SNEGSKA (reference sequence). The CDR3 spells CSAREQETQYF. In DNA form, the CDR3 reads TGCAGTGCTAGGGAGCAAGAGACCCAGTACTTC.

The V and J genes are TRBV15 and TRBJ2-2, with 7 bases lining up with TRBD1. This CDR3 contains 15 residues. With 3 bases clipped from V and 4 bases from J, the junction kept 5 bases outside the gene matches. Germline CDR1 reads LNHNV; CDR2 reads YYDKDF (reference sequence). CDR3 in amino acids: CATSSNRGVTGELFF. CDR3 sequence (DNA): TGTGCCACCAGCAGCAACAGGGGAGTCACCGGGGAGCTGTTTTTT.

The V gene is TRBV18, the J gene TRBJ2-3, with 8 bases fitting TRBD2. The germline V gene encodes CDR1 KGHSH and CDR2 LQKENI. V shed 3 bases, J shed 4 bases, and the junction held 0 bases outside the gene matches. The CDR3 is made up of 13 amino acids. CDR3 sequence reads: CASSPREADTQYF. The DNA for the CDR3 is TGTGCCAGCTCACCGCGGGAGGCAGATACGCAGTATTTT. Supplemented by reference TRBV18 and TRBJ2-3, the full variable domain reads NAGVMQNPRHLVRRRGQEARLRCSPMKGHSHVYWYRQLPEEGLKFMVYLQKENIIDESGMPKERFSAEFPKEGPSILRIQQVVRGDSAAYFCASSPREADTQYFGPGTRLTVL.

This rearrangement joins TRBV28 to TRBJ2-1; a possible D gene is TRBD2 (6 bases). Germline V lookup: CDR1 MDHEN, CDR2 SYDVKM. The V gene lost 6 bases and the J gene lost 3 bases, with 18 bases spanning the gap. The CDR3 contains 16 residues. CDR3 nucleotide sequence: TGTGCCAGCAGCCGATTAGAGGGACTCGGCTACAATGAGCAGTTCTTC. It translates to CASSRLEGLGYNEQFF.

Here the CDR3 DNA reads TGTGCCAGCAGCCCCAGACAGGGGGCAGGAGAGACCCAGTACTTC. Residues: CASSPRQGAGETQYF. The gene calls are TRBV5-4 and TRBJ2-5, with 10 bases identical to TRBD1. Germline lookup yields CDR1 SGHNT and CDR2 YYREEE (reference sequence). V lost 4 bases and J lost 4; bases outside the gene matches: 7. The length of the CDR3 is 15 residues.

This chain connects TRBV7-2 to TRBJ2-7; 7 bases line up with TRBD1. Germline-derived CDR1 and CDR2 are SGHTA and FQGNSA. The CDR3 is made up of 16 amino acids. V was pared by 0 bases and J by 5 bases, with 10 bases of the junction left unmatched. CDR3 sequence reads: CASSLASGTARNEQYF. For the CDR3, the DNA is TGTGCCAGCAGCTTAGCGTCTGGGACAGCCAGGAACGAGCAGTACTTC.

The V and J genes are TRBV4-3 and TRBJ2-7; the D gene is possibly TRBD1 (5 bases). Germline CDR1 is LGHNA and CDR2 is YSLEER. This CDR3 is built from 14 residues. The V end lost 1 base, the J end lost 7 bases, and 14 bases lay between the germline ends. The DNA for the CDR3 is TGCGCCAGCAGCCAAGTAGGCAGGGTAGGTGAGCAGTACTTC. Its translation: CASSQVGRVGEQYF.

The chain joins TRBV27 to TRBJ2-5, with D perhaps matching TRBD2 (6 bases). The CDR3 has 15 amino acids. V was clipped by 5 bases and J by 1 base, with 14 bases between them. Germline values: CDR1 MNHEY, CDR2 SMNVEV (reference sequence). CDR3 nucleotides: TGTGCCAGCAGTCCCCCGGACTACCCCCAAGAGACCCAGTACTTC. Translating gives CASSPPDYPQETQYF.

The genes are TRBV4-1 and TRBJ1-4, with D possibly matching TRBD1 (6 bases). Germline V CDR1 and CDR2: MGHRA, YSYEKL. The germline V and J ends were trimmed by 1 base and 7 bases, with 13 bases remaining between them. The CDR3 contains 15 residues. The CDR3 here is CASSQGQGRPEKLFF. In DNA, the CDR3 is TGCGCCAGCAGCCAAGGGCAGGGGCGGCCTGAAAAACTGTTTTTT.

This chain connects TRBV13 to TRBJ2-7; 10 nucleotides agree with TRBD2. Germline CDR1 reads PRHDT; CDR2 reads FYEKMQ (reference sequence). V was clipped by 5 bases and J by 2 bases; unmatched bases: 9. The length of the CDR3 is 16 residues. In nucleotides, the CDR3 is TGTGCCAGCAGCGCAGCTTGGACTAGCGGCGCCTACGAGCAGTACTTC. This codes for CASSAAWTSGAYEQYF.

The J gene is TRBJ2-1, the V gene TRBV30; tentative D call: TRBD1 (6 bases). Germline V gives CDR1 GTSNPN, CDR2 SVGIG (reference sequence). The germline V and J ends were trimmed by 1 base and 3 bases, with 7 bases remaining between them. The CDR3 is made up of 13 amino acids. CDR3 sequence reads: CAWSEDSYNEQFF. The DNA of the CDR3 is TGTGCCTGGAGTGAGGACAGCTACAATGAGCAGTTCTTC.

CDR3: CASSLSLSATRSNQPQHF. The DNA for the CDR3 is TGTGCCAGCAGTTTATCCCTTTCGGCGACGAGGAGCAATCAGCCCCAGCATTTT. This sequence joins TRBV28 and TRBJ1-5; D call uncertain. Germline V lookup: CDR1 MDHEN, CDR2 SYDVKM. Trimming pared 1 base from V and 1 base from J, leaving 17 bases between. The CDR3 consists of 18 residues.

The genes are TRBV7-9 and TRBJ2-7; TRBD2 matches 12 bases. The CDR3 is 16 residues long. Germline CDR1 reads SEHNR; CDR2 reads FQNEAQ (reference sequence). J was trimmed by 3 bases and V by 4 bases; bases with no gene match: 7. Written as DNA, the CDR3 is TGTGCCAGCAGCTCCCCGACTAGCGGGGGATACTACGAGCAGTACTTC. Translating gives CASSSPTSGGYYEQYF. The full variable domain, completed using reference TRBV7-9 and TRBJ2-7, is DTGVSQNPRHKITKRGQNVTFRCDPISEHNRLYWYRQTLGQGPEFLTYFQNEAQLEKSRLLSDRFSAERPKGSFSTLEIQRTEQGDSAMYLCASSSPTSGGYYEQYFGPGTRLTVT.

The rearrangement uses TRBV4-1 and TRBJ2-1, with TRBD1 as a possible D gene (5 bases). The CDR3 runs to 15 residues. Per germline, CDR1 MGHRA and CDR2 YSYEKL. V gave up 3 bases and J gave up 10 bases, with 19 bases separating them. CDR3 DNA: TGCGCCAGCAGCCACGAAACTCTTCTGGCAGGGGAGCAGTTCTTC. This gives the protein CASSHETLLAGEQFF.

This chain connects TRBV1 to TRBJ2-7; the table gives TRBD1 as D, unverified against the DNA. TRBV1 is a listed pseudogene. The CDR3 has 17 amino acids. CDR3 sequence reads: CTSSQDSTGTGEEEQYF. The DNA of the CDR3 is TGCACCAGCAGCCAAGATTCAACCGGGACAGGGGAGGAGGAGCAGTACTTC.

V and J are TRBV5-1 and TRBJ2-1; tentatively, D is TRBD2 (5 bases). Germline V gene data show CDR1 as SGHRS and CDR2 as YFSETQ. This CDR3 contains 17 residues. V dropped 3 bases and J dropped 7 bases, with 23 bases sitting between them. This chain's CDR3 is CASSSGLTPSASNEQFF. The CDR3 DNA reads as TGCGCCAGCAGCTCAGGACTGACTCCTTCAGCATCGAATGAGCAGTTCTTC.

The chain employs TRBV30 and TRBJ2-1; weak D call: TRBD1 (6 bases). Trimming shortened V by 0 bases and J by 4 bases, and 10 bases separated the two germline ends. Germline-derived CDR1 and CDR2 are GTSNPN and SVGIG (reference sequence). The CDR3 contains 14 residues. The CDR3 sequence: CAWSVQGRYNEQFF. CDR3 coding DNA: TGTGCCTGGAGTGTGCAGGGGAGATACAATGAGCAGTTCTTC.

This chain uses TRBV5-1 with TRBJ2-1, with 11 bases identical to TRBD2. The V gene's germline CDR1 is SGHRS and CDR2 YFSETQ. With V trimmed by 0 bases and J by 6 bases, 2 bases remained unmatched. The CDR3 consists of 15 residues. CDR3 region: CASSLGGLAANEQFF. The CDR3 DNA follows: TGCGCCAGCAGCTTGGGGGGACTAGCGGCCAATGAGCAGTTCTTC.

The J gene is TRBJ2-1, the V gene TRBV5-1, with 9 bases matching TRBD2. With 4 bases clipped from V and 7 bases from J, the junction kept 6 bases outside the gene matches. Germline loops: CDR1 SGHRS, CDR2 YFSETQ. The CDR3 is 14 amino acids. The CDR3, as DNA: TGCGCCAGCAGCATTAGCGGGAGTTGGAATGAGCAGTTCTTC. Protein: CASSISGSWNEQFF.

This clone was counted a few times. The chain couples TRBV2 to TRBJ2-2, with TRBD2 matching 8 bases. Germline CDR1 and CDR2: SNHLY and FYNNEI. This CDR3 comprises 12 residues. The junction had 5 bases not matched to a gene; V was cut back by 11 bases and J by 6 bases. The CDR3 bases are TGTGCCTTCGGGGGGGCATCCGGGGAGCTGTTTTTT. Its translation: CAFGGASGELFF.

The rearrangement uses TRBV27 and TRBJ1-1; D is undetermined. V was clipped by 5 bases and J by 4 bases, with 11 bases between them. The CDR3 totals 13 residues. Germline V gene lookup returns CDR1 MNHEY and CDR2 SMNVEV (reference sequence). The DNA of the CDR3 is TGTGCCAGCAGTCCTACTATAGGCACTGAAGCTTTCTTT. Its translation: CASSPTIGTEAFF.

This chain joins TRBV19 and TRBJ2-7, with D perhaps TRBD1 (5 bases). The V end lost 6 bases, the J end lost 6 bases, and 15 bases lay between the germline ends. There are 13 residues in the CDR3. In germline, CDR1 is LNHDA, CDR2 SQIVND (reference sequence). CDR3 protein: CASSHKGIAEQYF. CDR3 bases: TGTGCCAGTAGCCACAAGGGGATCGCCGAGCAGTACTTC.